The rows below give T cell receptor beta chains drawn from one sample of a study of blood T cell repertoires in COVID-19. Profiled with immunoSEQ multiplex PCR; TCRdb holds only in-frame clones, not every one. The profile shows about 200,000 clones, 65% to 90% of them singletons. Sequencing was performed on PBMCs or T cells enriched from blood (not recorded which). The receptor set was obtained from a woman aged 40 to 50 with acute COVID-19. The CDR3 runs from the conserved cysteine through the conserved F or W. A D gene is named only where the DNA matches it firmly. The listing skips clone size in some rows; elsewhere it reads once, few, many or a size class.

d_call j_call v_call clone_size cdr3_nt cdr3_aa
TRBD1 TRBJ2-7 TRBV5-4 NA TGTGCCAGCAGCTCCGGGACAGGACCCTACGAGCAGTACTTC CASSSGTGPYEQYF
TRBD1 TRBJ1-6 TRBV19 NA TGTGCCAGTAAGGACAGGGGGACTCAAACACCCCTCCACTTT CASKDRGTQTPLHF
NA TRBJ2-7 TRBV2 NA TGTGCCAGCGGGGTACAGGGTGGCTACGAGCAGTACTTC CASGVQGGYEQYF
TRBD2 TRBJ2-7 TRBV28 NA TGTGCCAGCAGTTTATGGACTAGCGGGCTCTACGAGCAGTACTTC CASSLWTSGLYEQYF
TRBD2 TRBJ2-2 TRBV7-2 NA TGTGCCAGCAGCCCCAGCGGGAGGGTCCCCGGGGAGCTGTTTTTT CASSPSGRVPGELFF
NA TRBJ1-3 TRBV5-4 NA TGTGCCAGCAGCCGAGGAGGGGTACCTGGAAACACCATATATTTT CASSRGGVPGNTIYF
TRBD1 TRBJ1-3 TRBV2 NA TGTGCCAGCACCTACCTCGGACAGGGGACGGCGGGAAACACCATATATTTT CASTYLGQGTAGNTIYF
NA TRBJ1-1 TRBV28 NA TGTGCCAGCATCGAGATCGAGGGTAACACTGAAGCTTTCTTT CASIEIEGNTEAFF
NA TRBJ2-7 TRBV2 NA TGTGCCAGCAGCCTCCGAGGGCAAGGAGAGCAGTACTTC CASSLRGQGEQYF
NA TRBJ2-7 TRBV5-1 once TGCGCCAGCAGCTTAGGTGCGGGACCCACCCACGAGCAGTACTTC CASSLGAGPTHEQYF
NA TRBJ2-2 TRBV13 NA TGTGCCAGCAGCCAGACAGTCCCTACAACCCCCGGGGAGCTGTTTTTT CASSQTVPTTPGELFF
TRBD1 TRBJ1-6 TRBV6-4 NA TGTGCCAGCAGTGACTCGACAGGGGCGAATTCACCCCTCCACTTT CASSDSTGANSPLHF
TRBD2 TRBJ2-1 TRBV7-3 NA TGTGCCAGCAGCTTAGGGGGACTAGCGGGTGGGGACAATGAGCAGTTCTTC CASSLGGLAGGDNEQFF
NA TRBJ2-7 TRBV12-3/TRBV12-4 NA TGTGCCAGCAGCCTAGACTACGAGCAGTACTTC CASSLDYEQYF
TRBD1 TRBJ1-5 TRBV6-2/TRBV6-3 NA TGTGCCAGCAGTTACTCAGGGGGCGCGGGTCAGCCCCAGCATTTT CASSYSGGAGQPQHF
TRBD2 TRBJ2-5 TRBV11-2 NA TGTGCCAGCAGCTTAGGGGGGGGACTAGCGGAGGAAGAGACCCAGTACTTC CASSLGGGLAEEETQYF
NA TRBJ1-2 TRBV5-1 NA TGCGCCAGCAGCTTGGACGGCAGGGGTCTGTATGGCTACACCTTC CASSLDGRGLYGYTF
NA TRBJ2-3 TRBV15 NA TGTGCCACCAGCAGAGATCTTACTCGGGATACGCAGTATTTT CATSRDLTRDTQYF
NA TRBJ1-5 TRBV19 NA TGTGCCAGTGGGGCCTTGGTCGGCAATCAGCCCCAGCATTTT CASGALVGNQPQHF
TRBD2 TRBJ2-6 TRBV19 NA TGTGCCAGTAGTTGGCCGGGGGGAAGCTCTGGGGCCAACGTCCTGACTTTC CASSWPGGSSGANVLTF
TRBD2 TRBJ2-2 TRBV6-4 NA TGTGCCAGCAGTGACTCTAGCGGGAGGGCCACCGGGGAGCTGTTTTTT CASSDSSGRATGELFF
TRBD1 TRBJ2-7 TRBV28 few TGTGCCAGCAGTTTATGGGGGACAGGGCTCTACGAGCAGTACTTC CASSLWGTGLYEQYF
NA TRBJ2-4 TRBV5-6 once TGTGCCAGCAGCTTCGGGCCCTTTACAGGGGACTTAGCCAAAAACATTCAGTACTTC CASSFGPFTGDLAKNIQYF
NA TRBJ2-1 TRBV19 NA TGTGCCAGTAGTACAACCGATCAAGGACTCATCTACAATGAGCAGTTCTTC CASSTTDQGLIYNEQFF
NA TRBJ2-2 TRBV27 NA TGTGCCAGCAGGGTCCGGGTCAAAACCGGGGAGCTGTTTTTT CASRVRVKTGELFF
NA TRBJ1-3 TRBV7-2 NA TGTGCCAGCAGCTTAGCGGCAGGGACTGGAAACACCATATATTTT CASSLAAGTGNTIYF
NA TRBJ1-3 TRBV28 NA TGTGCCAGCAGCGTACCCGGCTCTGGAAACACCATATATTTT CASSVPGSGNTIYF
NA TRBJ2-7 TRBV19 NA TGTGCCAGTAGTATTATGCAGGGCCGCTCCTACGAGCAGTACTTC CASSIMQGRSYEQYF
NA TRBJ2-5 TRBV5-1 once TGCGCCAGCAGCGAGCTGGACAGTAGGCAAGAGACCCAGTACTTC CASSELDSRQETQYF
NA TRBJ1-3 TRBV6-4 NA TGTGCCAGCGGGAAAGTCGGGGATGGAAACACCATATATTTT CASGKVGDGNTIYF
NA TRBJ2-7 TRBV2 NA TGTGCCAGCAGTGAAGCGCGTGCGTCCTACGAGCAGTACTTC CASSEARASYEQYF
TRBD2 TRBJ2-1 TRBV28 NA TGTGCCAGCAGTCTGGGACTAGCGTCCAATGAGCAGTTCTTC CASSLGLASNEQFF
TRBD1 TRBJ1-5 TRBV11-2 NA TGTGCCAGCAGCTTAGATACAGGGGGCGGTCAGCCCCAGCATTTT CASSLDTGGGQPQHF
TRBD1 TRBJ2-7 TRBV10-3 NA TGTGCCATCTCGGGACAGGGCAACGAGCAGTACTTC CAISGQGNEQYF
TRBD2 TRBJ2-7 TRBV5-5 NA TGTGCCAGCAGCGCGGGAGCGGGAGTCCCCCTCGAGCAGTACTTC CASSAGAGVPLEQYF
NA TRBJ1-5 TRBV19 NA TGTGCCAGTAGTATGCCAGGAAATCAGCCCCAGCATTTT CASSMPGNQPQHF